This T cell receptor beta chain was retrieved from a study of Ad26.COV2.S vaccination and SARS-CoV-2 variants. Across the study: In the COV1001 trial, the donor was in the Ad26.COV2.S arm. General study points: Spike-specific TCR breadth ran higher among vaccine recipients than placebo recipients.

Deletions cut 1 base from V and 2 bases from J, with 7 bases between. The CDR3 sequence is 14 residues long. The germline CDR1 and CDR2 sequences are SGDLS and YYNGEE. About this clone itself: The target antigen is unknown.

Data came from immunoSEQ multiplex PCR; TCRdb stores just in-frame clones and leaves some out. The table lists 300,000 to 500,000 clones, less than 90% of them singletons. Treatment defined: roughly 19 received Ad26.COV2.S at low or high dose, single or two shots; 5 received placebo; per-sample allocation not given. Repertoires come from day 63 after the first vaccine or placebo injection. This TCR was recovered from a person aged 18-60 years who received the Ad26.COV2.S COVID-19 vaccine or a placebo. Sequences were derived from peripheral blood, sampled in a trial of Ad26.COV2.S vaccine versus placebo. J is TRBJ1-3 and V is TRBV9; D perhaps matches TRBD1 (5 bases). CDR3 loop: CASSVMGPGNTIYF. Written as DNA, the CDR3 is TGTGCCAGCAGCGTAATGGGGCCTGGAAACACCATATATTTT.